This T cell receptor (beta chain) is drawn from a study of T cells after posttransplantation cyclophosphamide. Study-level points and caveats: Donor-recipient repertoire similarity was low at 1-2 months, rising over year one.

CDR1 is LNHNV, CDR2 YYDKDF, per germline (reference sequence). V shed 1 base, J shed 2 bases, and the junction held 4 bases outside the gene matches. The CDR3 extends over 15 amino acids. A word on this clone: Its specificity is unknown.

TCRdb's table, derived via immunoSEQ multiplex PCR, lists solely in-frame clones and lacks some. The table records fewer than 25,000 clones, 80% to 90% of them present only once. Cyclophosphamide on days +3 and +4 followed busulfan-fludarabine conditioning and a marrow graft. This clonotype originated in a female patient aged 30 to 45 who received an allogeneic stem cell transplant from an unrelated donor, was CMV-positive, and had no GVHD. Part of the T cells may come from the graft donor. The chain carries TRBV15 and TRBJ2-5; TRBD2 matches at 7 bases. The specimen comprised PBMCs, sampled after allogeneic stem cell transplant with posttransplant cyclophosphamide. The CDR3 sequence: CATSRGWGGQETQYF. The CDR3 DNA follows: TGTGCCACCAGCAGAGGGTGGGGGGGTCAAGAGACCCAGTACTTC.